This TCR beta chain was profiled in a study of PD-1 blockade in classical Hodgkin lymphoma. Overall study findings and caveats: Prior to therapy, complete responders displayed diversity much like that of newly diagnosed patients.

Trimming shortened V by 4 bases and J by 1 base, and 10 bases separated the two germline ends. CDR1 is ENHRY and CDR2 is SYGVKD in the germline V gene. CDR3 size: 15 residues. Some clones are missing from TCRdb's copy, which holds only in-frame ones; the method was immunoSEQ multiplex PCR. The sample carries tens of thousands of clones, around 90% recorded once. Time point specified: cycle 4 day 1 (C4D1), after five to seven weeks of nivolumab. Following autologous stem cell transplantation, relapse occurred in every patient, and exposure to brentuximab vedotin varied. A note on this clone: Its antigen is unidentified.

The TCR comes from a human donor with classical Hodgkin lymphoma. This specimen was peripheral blood mononuclear cells (PBMCs), taken before the fourth cycle of nivolumab. The V and J genes are TRBV10-3 and TRBJ2-2; the D is unclear. In DNA form, the CDR3 reads TGTGCCATCAGTGCGTTGCCCAAGAACACCGGGGAGCTGTTTTTT. Protein sequence: CAISALPKNTGELFF.